These 7 T cell receptor beta chains originate from one sample sequenced in a study of cytomegalovirus exposure and HLA in healthy donors. 13 Jbeta primers and 60 Vbeta primers were used for the PCR. Data came from immunoSEQ multiplex PCR; TCRdb stores just in-frame clones and leaves some out. This specimen shows about 40,000 clones; the ten leading clones hold under 2%. Sequenced input: PBMCs. These receptors originate from a woman in her twenties or thirties in good health and CMV-seronegative.

The chain carries TRBV5-1 and TRBJ1-1, with 7 bases fitting TRBD1. The length of the CDR3 is 16 residues. Looked up from germline, CDR1 is SGHRS and CDR2 is YFSETQ. V lost 0 bases to trimming and J lost 0 bases; unmatched junction nucleotides: 5. DNA of the CDR3: TGCGCCAGCAGCTTGGGCAGGGGGGCCATGAACACTGAAGCTTTCTTT. It codes for CASSLGRGAMNTEAFF.

The chain has TRBV28 and TRBJ2-7, with D tentatively TRBD2 (6 bases). Germline-derived CDR1 and CDR2 are MDHEN and SYDVKM. The V gene lost 5 bases and the J gene lost 2 bases, with 16 bases spanning the gap. This CDR3 contains 15 residues. The CDR3 protein is CASSPVLKRAYEQYF. CDR3 bases: TGTGCCAGCAGTCCCGTTCTTAAGCGGGCCTACGAGCAGTACTTC.

The chain has TRBV11-3 and TRBJ1-4; D is undetermined. From germline, CDR1 is SGHNT and CDR2 YENEEA. This CDR3 region has 16 residues. V gave up 5 bases and J gave up 8 bases, with 21 bases separating them. CDR3 sequence (DNA): TGTGCCAGCAGCCCCACCGTCGGGGAGGCTTGGGAAAAACTGTTTTTT. It specifies CASSPTVGEAWEKLFF.

The genes are TRBV28 and TRBJ1-1; TRBD1 matches 9 bases. This CDR3 is 16 amino acids long. V shed 2 bases, J shed 4 bases, and the junction held 8 bases outside the gene matches. Germline V lookup: CDR1 MDHEN, CDR2 SYDVKM. The DNA for the CDR3 is TGTGCCAGCAGTTTACCCAGGACAGGGGTTGGCACTGAAGCTTTCTTT. Protein product: CASSLPRTGVGTEAFF. The full variable domain, completed using reference TRBV28 and TRBJ1-1, is DVKVTQSSRYLVKRTGEKVFLECVQDMDHENMFWYRQDPGLGLRLIYFSYDVKMKEKGDIPEGYSVSREKKERFSLILESASTNQTSMYLCASSLPRTGVGTEAFFGQGTRLTVV.

CDR3 amino acids: CASSYRESIYEQYF. Here the CDR3 DNA reads TGCGCCAGCAGTTACCGGGAGTCAATCTACGAGCAGTACTTC. The genes are TRBV10-1 and TRBJ2-7; perhaps TRBD2 as D (6 bases). V was clipped by 5 bases and J by 3 bases, with 14 bases between them. Per germline, CDR1 WNHNN and CDR2 SYGVQD (reference sequence). The CDR3 consists of 14 residues.

The chain uses TRBV10-3 and TRBJ2-3, with TRBD2 identical over 9 bases. Germline lookup yields CDR1 ENHRY and CDR2 SYGVKD. This CDR3 contains 14 residues. With 6 bases clipped from V and 4 bases from J, the junction kept 5 bases outside the gene matches. The CDR3 loop is CAIRLAGDADTQYF. The CDR3 DNA follows: TGTGCCATCAGATTAGCGGGAGATGCAGATACGCAGTATTTT.

The gene calls are TRBV2 and TRBJ2-7, with TRBD2 matching 9 bases. CDR3 size: 15 residues. CDR1 SNHLY and CDR2 FYNNEI come from the germline V gene. V shed 9 bases and J 5 bases; nucleotides not matched to a gene: 14. CDR3 amino acids: CASHLAGVGFDEQYF. CDR3 in DNA: TGTGCCAGTCATTTAGCGGGAGTTGGATTCGACGAGCAGTACTTC.